This T cell receptor beta chain was found in a study of T cell changes during pregnancy in multiple sclerosis. Assay: immunoSEQ multiplex PCR; the TCRdb copy retains only in-frame clones and omits some. The top ten hold 2.2% of the sample, which has 70,000 to 100,000 clones, approximately 94% seen once. V was pared by 5 bases and J by 3 bases, with 1 base of the junction left unmatched. CDR3 size: 14 residues. Per the germline V gene, CDR1 is LNHDA and CDR2 is SQIVND (reference sequence). The receptor's source is a female donor with multiple sclerosis, enrolled in a pregnancy study. The V and J genes are TRBV19 and TRBJ2-1; the match to TRBD2 covers 10 bases. The sample in question was peripheral blood, obtained in the third trimester of pregnancy. CDR3: CASSSSGSYNEQFF. In DNA form, the CDR3 reads TGTGCCAGTAGTTCTAGCGGGAGCTACAATGAGCAGTTCTTC.